Each of the 24 T cell receptor beta chains below was sequenced from the same sample in a study of Ad26.COV2.S vaccination and SARS-CoV-2 variants. Treatment defined: approximately 18 received Ad26.COV2.S at low or high dose, single or two shots; about five received placebo; per-sample allocation not given. Sample collection was performed on day 63 after the first vaccine or placebo injection. Data came from immunoSEQ multiplex PCR; TCRdb stores just in-frame clones and leaves some out. The sample has roughly 400,000 clones, 92% seen once; the top ten hold approximately 1.6%. The specimen comprised peripheral blood, sampled in a trial of Ad26.COV2.S vaccine versus placebo. The source of these receptors is a person between 18 and 65 years old who received the Ad26.COV2.S COVID-19 vaccine or a placebo.

This clone is a singleton in its sample. CDR3 DNA sequence: TGCGCCAGCAGCTTCTCTAGCGGGAACACCGGGGAGCTGTTTTTT. As protein: CASSFSSGNTGELFF. V usage is TRBV5-1 and J usage is TRBJ2-2; TRBD2 matches at 7 bases. CDR1 and CDR2 from the germline V gene are SGHRS and YFSETQ. V dropped 2 bases and J dropped 1; count of bases not matched to a gene: 2. This CDR3 is 15 amino acids long.

This clone showed up just a few times. The chain couples TRBV5-4 to TRBJ1-1; D gene ambiguous. V was pared by 4 bases and J by 4 bases, with 14 bases between. The CDR3 spans 14 residues. From germline, CDR1 is SGHNT and CDR2 YYREEE (reference sequence). In DNA, the CDR3 is TGTGCCAGCAGCGGAAAATCTGAGGGCACTGAAGCTTTCTTT. Translation: CASSGKSEGTEAFF.

This clone was found a few times. The chain joins TRBV10-1 to TRBJ1-2; the D is unclear. The CDR3 totals 13 residues. Germline V gene data show CDR1 as WNHNN and CDR2 as SYGVQD (reference sequence). Trimming stripped 1 base from V and 4 bases from J, with 7 bases between. The CDR3 loop is CASSEFTSYGYTF. In DNA form, the CDR3 reads TGCGCCAGCAGTGAGTTCACGTCCTATGGCTACACCTTC.

The chain joins TRBV6-6 to TRBJ2-2; 9 bases map to TRBD1. The CDR3 totals 16 residues. CDR1 is MNHNY and CDR2 is SVGAGI in the germline V gene (reference sequence). The V segment lost 0 bases and the J segment 5 bases; nucleotides outside the gene matches: 4. CDR3 sequence: CASSYSRTGVTGELFF. As DNA, the CDR3 is TGTGCCAGCAGTTACTCACGGACAGGGGTTACCGGGGAGCTGTTTTTT.

This rearrangement joins TRBV15 to TRBJ2-7, with no clear D. With 2 bases removed from V and 4 bases from J, the gap between germline ends came to 3 bases. The length of the CDR3 is 11 residues. CDR1 LNHNV and CDR2 YYDKDF come from the germline V gene (reference sequence). The CDR3 spells CATSRLYEQYF. For the CDR3, the DNA is TGTGCCACCAGCAGATTGTACGAGCAGTACTTC.

J is TRBJ2-5 and V is TRBV5-4; TRBD1 matches at 10 bases. Looked up from germline, CDR1 is SGHNT and CDR2 is YYREEE (reference sequence). The CDR3 is 17 residues long. The junction had 16 bases not matched to a gene; V was cut back by 4 bases and J by 7 bases. The CDR3 DNA follows: TGTGCCAGCAGCAATTTCTATCTCCGGGACAGGGGTGTGACCCAGTACTTC. Protein product: CASSNFYLRDRGVTQYF. Together with reference TRBV5-4 and TRBJ2-5, the CDR3 gives the full variable domain: ETGVTQSPTHLIKTRGQQVTLRCSSQSGHNTVSWYQQALGQGPQFIFQYYREEENGRGNFPPRFSGLQFPNYSSELNVNALELDDSALYLCASSNFYLRDRGVTQYFGPGTRLLVL.

The V gene is TRBV7-2, the J gene TRBJ1-2; possible D gene TRBD1, 6 bases. Germline CDR1 and CDR2: SGHTA and FQGNSA. This CDR3 spans 18 amino acids. Trimming removed 0 bases from V and 4 bases from J, with 21 bases in between. CDR3 sequence reads: CASSLAGGGVQGSYGYTF. Here the CDR3 DNA reads TGTGCCAGCAGCTTAGCTGGTGGGGGGGTCCAGGGGTCCTATGGCTACACCTTC.

The J gene is TRBJ1-1, the V gene TRBV15; D is uncertain. CDR1 and CDR2 (germline): LNHNV, YYDKDF (reference sequence). CDR3 length: 14 amino acids. V lost 8 bases, J lost 10 bases, and 23 bases lay in between. The CDR3 reads CATRRVTPAGTAFF. The CDR3 DNA is TGTGCCACCCGAAGGGTCACCCCGGCGGGTACAGCTTTCTTT.

The chain links TRBV12-3 or TRBV12-4 to TRBJ1-4, with TRBD1 as a possible D gene (6 bases). V lost 5 bases and J lost 7, with 11 bases in between. The length of the CDR3 is 13 residues. For the CDR3, the DNA is TGTGCCAGCAGTACGCGGACAGCTGAAAAACTGTTTTTT. Amino acids: CASSTRTAEKLFF.

The chain employs TRBV3-1 (or the pseudogene TRBV3-2) and TRBJ2-6, with D unresolved. V was pared by 0 bases and J by 1 base, with 1 base between. Germline V lookup: CDR1 LGHDT, CDR2 YNNKEL (reference sequence). The CDR3 has 14 residues. As DNA, the CDR3 is TGTGCCAGCAGCCAAGATTCTGGGGCCAACGTCCTGACTTTC. This encodes CASSQDSGANVLTF.

The chain has TRBV9 and TRBJ2-5; TRBD1 agrees at 8 bases. This CDR3 comprises 15 residues. Germline values: CDR1 SGDLS, CDR2 YYNGEE. The V segment lost 3 bases and the J segment 1 base; nucleotides outside the gene matches: 5. The CDR3 region is CASSARQGSQETQYF. The CDR3 nucleotides read TGTGCCAGCAGCGCCCGACAGGGGTCCCAAGAGACCCAGTACTTC.

This chain connects TRBV5-8 to TRBJ2-1; D may be TRBD2 (5 bases). The V gene lost 4 bases and the J gene lost 0 bases, with 14 bases spanning the gap. This CDR3 is built from 16 residues. The germline V gene encodes CDR1 SGHTS and CDR2 YDEGEE. The CDR3 nucleotides are TGTGCCAGCAGCGCTAGCCTTCTCAGCTCCTACAATGAGCAGTTCTTC. Translated: CASSASLLSSYNEQFF.

The genes are TRBV30 and TRBJ2-7; the D is unclear. Germline lookup yields CDR1 GTSNPN and CDR2 SVGIG (reference sequence). CDR3 length: 11 residues. The V and J ends lost 0 bases and 3 bases respectively, with 3 bases between them. CDR3 nucleotide sequence: TGTGCCTGGAGTGTCGTCTACGAGCAGTACTTC. Amino acids: CAWSVVYEQYF.

The genes are TRBV29-1 and TRBJ1-2; the D gene is possibly TRBD1 (6 bases). CDR1 is SQVTM, CDR2 ANQGSEA, per germline. V shed 5 bases and J shed 6 bases, with 13 bases lying between them. The CDR3 totals 12 residues. This chain's CDR3 is CSVLQGLHGYTF. The CDR3 DNA reads as TGCAGCGTTCTACAGGGTTTACATGGCTACACCTTC. Full variable domain (remainder filled in from reference TRBV29-1 and TRBJ1-2): SAVISQKPSRDICQRGTSLTIQCQVDSQVTMMFWYRQQPGQSLTLIATANQGSEATYESGFVIDKFPISRPNLTFSTLTVSNMSPEDSSIYLCSVLQGLHGYTFGSGTRLTVV.

This rearrangement joins TRBV7-2 to TRBJ2-3; D is ambiguous. With 2 bases removed from V and 0 bases from J, the gap between germline ends came to 12 bases. CDR1 and CDR2 from the germline V gene are SGHTA and FQGNSA. The CDR3 sequence is 16 residues long. CDR3 region: CASSLSARLSTDTQYF. Here the CDR3 DNA reads TGTGCCAGCAGCTTATCGGCCAGGCTTAGCACAGATACGCAGTATTTT.

A single count supports this clone. The chain recombines TRBV18 with TRBJ1-1; D gene unclear. V was clipped by 3 bases and J by 8 bases, with 13 bases between them. CDR3 length: 13 residues. Germline V CDR1 and CDR2: KGHSH, LQKENI. The CDR3 protein is CASSPTGRAEAFF. CDR3 DNA: TGTGCCAGCTCACCTACCGGCCGAGCCGAAGCTTTCTTT.

The chain links TRBV5-4 to TRBJ1-1, with 7 bases identical to TRBD1. This CDR3 region has 12 residues. V was clipped by 2 bases and J by 11 bases; unmatched bases: 6. Germline CDR1 is SGHNT and CDR2 is YYREEE (reference sequence). CDR3 in amino acids: CASSLSDRDAFF. CDR3 bases: TGTGCCAGCAGCTTATCCGACAGGGACGCTTTCTTT.

The rearrangement joins TRBV9 to TRBJ2-5, with unresolved D. Trimming shortened V by 0 bases and J by 4 bases, and 13 bases separated the two germline ends. Germline V gene lookup returns CDR1 SGDLS and CDR2 YYNGEE. The CDR3 is 15 amino acids. CDR3 loop: CASSVEGRSGETQYF. The CDR3 DNA reads TGTGCCAGCAGCGTAGAGGGCAGATCAGGAGAGACCCAGTACTTC.

The V call is TRBV6-5, the J call TRBJ2-4; 8 nucleotides agree with TRBD1. V was pared by 4 bases and J by 2 bases, with 7 bases of the junction left unmatched. This CDR3 is built from 16 residues. Germline V lookup: CDR1 MNHEY, CDR2 SVGAGI. In DNA form, the CDR3 reads TGTGCCAGCAGTTCCGATAGGACAGGGCCCAAAAACATTCAGTACTTC. Residues: CASSSDRTGPKNIQYF.

The chain links TRBV6-5 to TRBJ2-7; the match to TRBD1 covers 9 bases. Germline loops: CDR1 MNHEY, CDR2 SVGAGI. The CDR3 length is 14 residues. V trimming: 4 bases; J trimming: 9 bases; junction bases outside the gene matches: 10. CDR3 loop: CASSWTGTGKGQYF. The CDR3 DNA follows: TGTGCCAGCAGTTGGACCGGGACAGGGAAGGGGCAGTACTTC.

This sequence joins TRBV27 and TRBJ2-7, with TRBD1 matching over 8 bases. Germline values: CDR1 MNHEY, CDR2 SMNVEV (reference sequence). With 6 bases clipped from V and 2 bases from J, the junction kept 12 bases outside the gene matches. CDR3 length: 16 residues. CDR3 region: CASSPRGQGAAYEQYF. CDR3 in DNA: TGTGCCAGCAGCCCCCGTGGGCAGGGGGCCGCCTACGAGCAGTACTTC.

This chain connects TRBV21-1 to TRBJ1-6. TRBV21-1 is assigned pseudogene status. This CDR3 region has 14 residues. The CDR3 bases are TGTGCCAGCAGCAAAGTAAGGAATAATTCACCCCTCCACTTT. Its translation: CASSKVRNNSPLHF.

This chain links TRBV18 with TRBJ1-1; 7 bases line up with TRBD1. J was trimmed by 8 bases and V by 6 bases; bases with no gene match: 9. The germline V gene encodes CDR1 KGHSH and CDR2 LQKENI. The CDR3 is 13 residues long. Here the CDR3 DNA reads TGTGCCAGCTCCCTTGGGACAGCGGTCGAAGCTTTCTTT. Protein sequence: CASSLGTAVEAFF.

The chain recombines TRBV5-1 with TRBJ2-1, with 13 bases aligning to TRBD2. The ends lost 1 base at V and 1 base at J; junction bases unmatched: 2. The CDR3 is 17 residues long. Germline CDR1 reads SGHRS; CDR2 reads YFSETQ. The CDR3 nucleotides are TGCGCCAGCAGCTTGATGGGACTAGCGGGGTCCTACAATGAGCAGTTCTTC. Its translation: CASSLMGLAGSYNEQFF.